This is a list of T cell receptor beta chains from one sample in a study of spatial heterogeneity in lung cancer. TCRdb re-analysed the 5' RACE reads in MiXCR, keeping a single row per CDR3 protein. The data show under 4,000 distinct CDR3 sequences, with around 40% seen just once and approximately 31% held by the top ten. The source material was lung tumor tissue, sampled at surgery. These receptors all come from a male donor with early-stage non-small cell lung cancer. CDR3s include the opening cysteine and the closing phenylalanine or tryptophan. A D gene is named only where the DNA matches it firmly. Clone size is given for some rows only: seen once, a few or many times, or a class if the clone is expanded.

size	J	D	V	length	CDR3	DNA
large	TRBJ2-7	TRBD2	TRBV18	16	CASSPLRLAGVSEQYF	TGTGCCAGCTCACCTCTACGACTAGCGGGAGTTTCCGAGCAGTACTTC
NA	TRBJ2-7	TRBD1	TRBV18	16	CASSPPNRDSAYEQYF	TGTGCCAGCTCACCACCGAACCGGGACAGCGCCTACGAGCAGTACTTC
medium-sized	TRBJ2-2	NA	TRBV7-9	14	CASSRGQNTGELFF	TGTGCCAGCAGCCGAGGACAGAACACCGGGGAGCTGTTTTTT
NA	TRBJ1-2	TRBD1	TRBV4-1	14	CASSSGTEDYGYTF	TGCGCCAGCAGCAGCGGGACAGAGGACTATGGCTACACCTTC
NA	TRBJ2-3	TRBD2	TRBV9	17	CASSHSGGAWRTDTQYF	TGTGCCAGCAGCCATAGCGGGGGGGCCTGGCGCACAGATACGCAGTATTTT
NA	TRBJ2-5	NA	TRBV29-1	14	CSSSGRAGEETQYF	TGCAGCTCCTCGGGAAGGGCAGGGGAAGAGACCCAGTACTTC
few	TRBJ2-7	TRBD1	TRBV29-1	14	CSVVPDRDPYEQYF	TGCAGCGTTGTCCCGGACAGGGACCCCTACGAGCAGTACTTC
medium-sized	TRBJ2-7	NA	TRBV24-1	15	CATSEGPGGSYEQYF	TGTGCCACCAGTGAGGGTCCGGGCGGATCCTACGAGCAGTACTTC
large	TRBJ2-1	NA	TRBV10-3	14	CAISTTITYNEQFF	TGTGCCATCAGTACAACTATTACCTACAATGAGCAGTTCTTC
NA	TRBJ2-5	TRBD2	TRBV18	15	CASSPPGLASETQYF	TGTGCCAGCTCACCGCCGGGACTAGCGTCAGAGACCCAGTACTTC
NA	TRBJ2-1	NA	TRBV6-6	14	CASRGPGLLNEQFF	TGTGCCAGCAGGGGTCCCGGACTACTCAATGAGCAGTTCTTC
few	TRBJ2-7	NA	TRBV6-1	12	CASTQVSDEQYF	TGTGCCAGCACCCAAGTTTCGGACGAGCAGTACTTC
NA	TRBJ1-6	NA	TRBV7-8	16	CASSLVGQNANSPLHF	TGTGCCAGCAGCTTAGTTGGTCAGAATGCTAATTCACCCCTCCACTTT
few	TRBJ2-2	TRBD1	TRBV2	15	CASRSRGQGSGELFF	TGTGCCAGCAGGTCGCGGGGACAGGGGTCCGGGGAGCTGTTTTTT
few	TRBJ2-3	NA	TRBV7-2	14	CASSLWVVAAEQYF	TGTGCCAGCAGCTTATGGGTCGTGGCGGCAGAGCAGTATTTT
medium-sized	TRBJ1-2	NA	TRBV11-3	13	CASSLADRTGYTF	TGTGCCAGCAGCTTAGCTGACAGGACTGGCTACACCTTC
NA	TRBJ2-2	TRBD2	TRBV5-1	15	CASSPGAGGTGELFF	TGCGCCAGCAGCCCCGGGGCGGGAGGCACCGGGGAGCTGTTTTTT